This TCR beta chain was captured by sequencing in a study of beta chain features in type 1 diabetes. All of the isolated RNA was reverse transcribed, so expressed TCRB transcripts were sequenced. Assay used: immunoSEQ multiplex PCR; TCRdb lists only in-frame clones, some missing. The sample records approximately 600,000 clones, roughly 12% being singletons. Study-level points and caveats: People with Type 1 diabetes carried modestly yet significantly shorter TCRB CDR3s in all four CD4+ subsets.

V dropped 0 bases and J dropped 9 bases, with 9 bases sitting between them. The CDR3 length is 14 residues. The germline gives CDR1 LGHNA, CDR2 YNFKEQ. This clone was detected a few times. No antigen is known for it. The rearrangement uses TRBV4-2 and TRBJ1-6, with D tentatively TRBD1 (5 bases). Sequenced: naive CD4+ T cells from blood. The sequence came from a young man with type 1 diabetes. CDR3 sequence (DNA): TGTGCCAGCAGCCAAGATGGGGGTACTTCACCCCTCCACTTT. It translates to CASSQDGGTSPLHF.